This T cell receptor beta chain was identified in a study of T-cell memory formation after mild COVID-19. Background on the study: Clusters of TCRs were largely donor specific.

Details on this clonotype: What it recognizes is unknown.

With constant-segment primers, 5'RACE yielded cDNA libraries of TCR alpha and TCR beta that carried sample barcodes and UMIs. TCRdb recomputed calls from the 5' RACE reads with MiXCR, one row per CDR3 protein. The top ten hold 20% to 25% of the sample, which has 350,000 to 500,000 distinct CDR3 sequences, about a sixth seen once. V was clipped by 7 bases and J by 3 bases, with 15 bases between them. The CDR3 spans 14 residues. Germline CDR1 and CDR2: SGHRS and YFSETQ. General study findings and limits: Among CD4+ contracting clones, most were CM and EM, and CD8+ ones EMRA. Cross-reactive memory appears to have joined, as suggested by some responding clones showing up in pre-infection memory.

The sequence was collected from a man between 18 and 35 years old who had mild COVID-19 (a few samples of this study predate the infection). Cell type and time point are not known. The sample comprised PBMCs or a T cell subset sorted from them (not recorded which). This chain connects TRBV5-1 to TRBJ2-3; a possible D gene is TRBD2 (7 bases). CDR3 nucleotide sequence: TGCGCCAGCGGGTGGGGGGGCCCGACAGATACGCAGTATTTT. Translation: CASGWGGPTDTQYF.